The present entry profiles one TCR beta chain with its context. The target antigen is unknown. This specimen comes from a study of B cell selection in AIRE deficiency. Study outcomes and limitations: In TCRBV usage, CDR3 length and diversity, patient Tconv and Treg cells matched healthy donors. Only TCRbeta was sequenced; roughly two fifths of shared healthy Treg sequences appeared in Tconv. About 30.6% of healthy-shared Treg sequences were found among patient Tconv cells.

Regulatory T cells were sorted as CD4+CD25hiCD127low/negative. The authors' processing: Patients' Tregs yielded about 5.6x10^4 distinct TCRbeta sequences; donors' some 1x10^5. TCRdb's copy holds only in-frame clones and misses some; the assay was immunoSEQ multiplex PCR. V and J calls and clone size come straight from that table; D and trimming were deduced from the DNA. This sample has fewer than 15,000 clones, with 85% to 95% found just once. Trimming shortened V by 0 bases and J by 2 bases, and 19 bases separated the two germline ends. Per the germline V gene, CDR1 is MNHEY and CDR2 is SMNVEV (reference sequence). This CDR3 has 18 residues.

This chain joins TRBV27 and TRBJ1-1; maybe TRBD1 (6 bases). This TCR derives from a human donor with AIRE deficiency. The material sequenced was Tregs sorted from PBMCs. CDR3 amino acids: CASSLSGGLGGRNTEAFF. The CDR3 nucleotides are TGTGCCAGCAGTTTATCGGGGGGGCTGGGGGGCAGAAACACTGAAGCTTTCTTT.